This T cell receptor beta chain was obtained from a study of identical twins. The CDR3 spans 20 residues. With 6 bases clipped from V and 5 bases from J, the junction kept 19 bases outside the gene matches. Germline CDR1 reads MNHEY; CDR2 reads SVGEGT. TCRdb reprocessed the 5' RACE reads via MiXCR and lists one record per CDR3 protein. The table shows approximately 590,000 distinct CDR3 sequences, with roughly 9.9% occurring only once. These data also formed part of another study, on yellow fever vaccine responses in identical twins.

V is TRBV6-2 or TRBV6-3 and J is TRBJ2-2, with 12 bases that match TRBD2. Sequenced input: PBMCs. This TCR was sampled from a woman aged 18-29 years in good health. The CDR3 region has the DNA TGTGCCAGCAGATACCTCCCGGCTAGCGGGAGGGCCAGTTTGACCGGGGAGCTGTTTTTT. This encodes CASRYLPASGRASLTGELFF.